The T cell receptor (delta chain) under discussion was sequenced for a study of γδ T cells in repeated Plasmodium falciparum infection. Study details: Each infection was followed by sampling at 21 days, plus baseline and some pre-infection draws. Findings and limits, study-wide: Vdelta2-negative gammadelta repertoires, largely Vdelta1+, seemingly showed infection-driven waves of new clonal selection.

Trimming removed 6 bases from V and 4 bases from J, with 18 bases in between. This CDR3 has 15 residues. Germline-derived CDR1 and CDR2 are TSWWSYY and QGS. Vgamma9/Vdelta2+ and Vdelta2-negative gammadelta T cells were flow-sorted from PBMC for bulk sequencing. This clone was seen at least ten times. As yet, its antigen is unknown. TRG and TRD sequences were obtained from every sorted gammadelta sample. TCRdb made new clone calls on the multiplex PCR reads using CATT. This sample yields some 50,000 delta-chain clones, of which 1.6% are seen a single time; roughly 8.6% belongs to the top ten. This TCR was sampled from a pool of human donors (malaria-infected and uninfected, not separated). The source material was gamma-delta T cells from blood. The rearrangement uses TRDV1 and TRDJ1; the D is unclear. Here the J gene came from matching the DNA to germline, since TCRdb omits it. The CDR3 reads CALGGPFFYHDKLIF. In nucleotides, the CDR3 is TGTGCTCTTGGTGGCCCATTCTTCTACCACGATAAACTCATCTTT.